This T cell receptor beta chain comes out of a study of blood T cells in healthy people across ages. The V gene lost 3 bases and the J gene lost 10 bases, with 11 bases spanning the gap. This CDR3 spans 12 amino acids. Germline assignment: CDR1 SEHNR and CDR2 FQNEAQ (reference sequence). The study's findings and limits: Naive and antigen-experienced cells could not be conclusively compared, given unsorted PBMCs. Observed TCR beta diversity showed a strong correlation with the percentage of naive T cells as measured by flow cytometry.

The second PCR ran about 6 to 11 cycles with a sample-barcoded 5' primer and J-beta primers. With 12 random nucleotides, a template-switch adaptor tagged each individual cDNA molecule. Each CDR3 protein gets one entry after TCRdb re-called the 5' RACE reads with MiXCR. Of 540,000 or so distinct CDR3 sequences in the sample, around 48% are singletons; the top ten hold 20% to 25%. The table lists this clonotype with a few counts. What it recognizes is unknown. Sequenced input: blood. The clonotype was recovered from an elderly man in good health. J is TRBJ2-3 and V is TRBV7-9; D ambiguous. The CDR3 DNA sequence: TGTGCCAGCAGCTTGGATCTAGGAGCGCAGTATTTT. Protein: CASSLDLGAQYF.